These 21 T cell receptor beta chains were sequenced from one sample in a study of persistence of HIV-infected CD4 T cells. Stimulation used around 10 ug/mL lysate from CMV-infected fibroblasts. CD40L-negative CD69-negative CD45RO-high memory CD4+ T cells were sorted as populations depleted of antigen-responding cells. The immunoSEQ assay was version 4, run in survey mode. Produced via immunoSEQ multiplex PCR; TCRdb's table is partial and in-frame only. The sample holds tens of thousands of clones, 82% seen once. No antigen is known for these receptors. The sequencing here drew on CD4+ T cells sorted from PBMCs after approximately 19-hour stimulation, taken from a patient who received antiretroviral therapy. Receptors originate from an adult woman with HIV who was CMV-seropositive.

This sequence joins TRBV28 and TRBJ2-7, with no clear D. Trimming left V 5 bases short and J 7 bases short, with 9 bases between. Germline V gene lookup returns CDR1 MDHEN and CDR2 SYDVKM. This CDR3 has 11 residues. CDR3 bases: TGTGCCAGCAGTCCCCGACGGGAGCAGTACTTC. As protein: CASSPRREQYF. Drawing the rest from reference TRBV28 and TRBJ2-7, the complete variable domain is DVKVTQSSRYLVKRTGEKVFLECVQDMDHENMFWYRQDPGLGLRLIYFSYDVKMKEKGDIPEGYSVSREKKERFSLILESASTNQTSMYLCASSPRREQYFGPGTRLTVT.

The rearrangement joins TRBV6-2 or TRBV6-3 to TRBJ1-1, with a possible D match to TRBD1 (5 bases). The V end was cut by 5 bases, the J end by 0 bases, with 13 bases between. CDR1 and CDR2 (germline): MNHEY, SVGEGT. This CDR3 comprises 15 residues. CDR3 bases: TGTGCCAGCAGTAGACCGGGCAGGGTGAACACTGAAGCTTTCTTT. Protein: CASSRPGRVNTEAFF.

The rearrangement joins TRBV13 to TRBJ1-3; unclear D gene. The germline CDR1 and CDR2 sequences are PRHDT and FYEKMQ (reference sequence). The CDR3 runs to 11 residues. Deletions cut 5 bases from V and 7 bases from J, with 6 bases between. CDR3 region: CASSLGNTIYF. Here the CDR3 DNA reads TGTGCCAGCAGCCTGGGGAACACCATATATTTT.

This chain links TRBV4-1 with TRBJ1-2, with 8 bases identical to TRBD1. The trim removed 1 base at V and 12 bases at J, leaving 7 bases unmatched. The CDR3 contains 13 residues. Germline V gives CDR1 MGHRA, CDR2 YSYEKL. For the CDR3, the DNA is TGCGCCAGCAGCCAAGCGACAGGGGAGGATCACACCTTC. Protein: CASSQATGEDHTF.

This clone was seen once. The chain uses TRBV5-6 and TRBJ1-1, with D perhaps TRBD1 (5 bases). CDR3 length: 15 residues. Trimming took 7 bases from V and 1 from J, leaving 17 bases between them. The germline CDR1 and CDR2 sequences are SGHDT and YYEEEE. DNA for the CDR3: TGTGCCAGCTTGGGGGAACGGACGTCGAACACTGAAGCTTTCTTT. Translated, it gives CASLGERTSNTEAFF.

The chain joins TRBV14 to TRBJ2-7; D is undetermined. The CDR3 is 15 amino acids. Deletions cut 4 bases from V and 3 bases from J, with 16 bases between. Germline loops: CDR1 SGHDN, CDR2 FVKESK. CDR3 sequence reads: CASSLRGQAYYEQYF. The CDR3 coding sequence is TGTGCCAGCAGCCTACGTGGCCAAGCTTACTACGAGCAGTACTTC.

The rearrangement joins TRBV29-1 to TRBJ1-1; no reliable D call. Germline CDR1 reads SQVTM; CDR2 reads ANQGSEA. This CDR3 region has 11 residues. V lost 0 bases to trimming and J lost 6 bases, with 5 bases between them. The CDR3 region is CSVEDRPEAFF. The CDR3 bases are TGCAGCGTTGAAGATAGGCCTGAAGCTTTCTTT.

The rearrangement uses TRBV11-1 and TRBJ2-5; 7 bases map to TRBD2. V was pared by 4 bases and J by 5 bases, with 7 bases of the junction left unmatched. In germline, CDR1 is SGHAT, CDR2 FQDESV (reference sequence). The CDR3 runs 14 residues. As DNA, the CDR3 is TGTGCCAGCAGCTCTGGCGCGGGAGAGGAGACCCAGTACTTC. It is translated as CASSSGAGEETQYF.

This clone was detected a few times. This sequence joins TRBV7-8 and TRBJ2-2; 10 bases agree with TRBD1. The germline V gene has CDR1 SGHVS and CDR2 FQNEAQ. The CDR3 runs to 17 residues. Unmatched junction bases numbered 7, after V lost 5 bases and J lost 1 base. The CDR3 here is CASSPGQGMVNTGELFF. The CDR3 region has the DNA TGTGCCAGCAGCCCGGGACAGGGGATGGTGAACACCGGGGAGCTGTTTTTT.

A remark on this clone: Other nucleotide sequences in the sample specify the same CDR3. CDR3 bases: TGTGCCAGCAGACGAGACTATAATTCACCCCTCCACTTT. It encodes CASRRDYNSPLHF. The chain recombines TRBV6-4 with TRBJ1-6, with D uncertain. The germline V gene has CDR1 MRHNA and CDR2 SNTAGT. Trimming removed 6 bases at V and 3 bases at J, with 6 bases between. This CDR3 region has 13 residues.

The gene calls are TRBV19 and TRBJ2-3; tentatively, D is TRBD1 or TRBD2 (5 bases each). The ends were cut back, 3 bases at V and 7 bases at J, with 11 bases in the middle. Looked up from germline, CDR1 is LNHDA and CDR2 is SQIVND (reference sequence). CDR3 length: 13 amino acids. CDR3 bases: TGTGCCAGTAGTATCGAGGGGCCGAATACGCAGTATTTT. Translating it yields CASSIEGPNTQYF. Based on the CDR3 plus reference TRBV19 and TRBJ2-3, the full variable domain is DGGITQSPKYLFRKEGQNVTLSCEQNLNHDAMYWYRQDPGQGLRLIYYSQIVNDFQKGDIAEGYSVSREKKESFPLTVTSAQKNPTAFYLCASSIEGPNTQYFGPGTRLTVL.

The chain links TRBV28 to TRBJ2-1, with D possibly being TRBD2 (6 bases). Germline V gives CDR1 MDHEN, CDR2 SYDVKM. The CDR3 runs to 16 residues. V lost 5 bases and J lost 7, with 21 bases in between. CDR3: CASSRDRDSYGNEQFF. The DNA of the CDR3 is TGTGCCAGCAGTCGCGACCGGGACTCTTATGGTAATGAGCAGTTCTTC.

The CDR3 region has the DNA TGTGCCAGCATAGGGTGGGATACGCAGTATTTT. Translating gives CASIGWDTQYF. The chain couples TRBV12-3 or TRBV12-4 to TRBJ2-3; D is unresolved. Trimming took off 7 bases at V and 6 bases at J, with 8 bases between the two ends. This CDR3 is built from 11 residues.

The chain employs TRBV3-1 (or the pseudogene TRBV3-2) and TRBJ1-6; tentatively, D is TRBD1 (5 bases). Looked up from germline, CDR1 is LGHDT and CDR2 is YNNKEL (reference sequence). The CDR3 is made up of 13 amino acids. V lost 4 bases to trimming and J lost 9 bases, with 10 bases between them. CDR3 loop: CASSPDSLSPLHF. The CDR3 bases are TGTGCCAGCAGCCCTGACAGTCTTTCACCCCTCCACTTT.

The rearrangement uses TRBV12-5 and TRBJ2-1; the D gene is possibly TRBD2 (5 bases). Germline CDR1 and CDR2: LGHNT and FRNRAP. This CDR3 comprises 18 residues. Trimming took off 0 bases at V and 0 bases at J, with 15 bases between the two ends. In DNA form, the CDR3 reads TGTGCTAGTGGTTTGGTTCCCGACGGGAAAAGCTCCTACAATGAGCAGTTCTTC. This encodes CASGLVPDGKSSYNEQFF.

This chain links TRBV10-1 with TRBJ1-2; D is uncertain. The germline V gene encodes CDR1 WNHNN and CDR2 SYGVQD (reference sequence). This CDR3 has 14 amino acids. Trimming cost V 5 bases and J 3 bases, with 13 bases left between them. CDR3 nucleotides: TGCGCCAGCAGTCCTGGAGGAGGAGACTATGGCTACACCTTC. It specifies CASSPGGGDYGYTF.

J is TRBJ2-5 and V is TRBV7-2; D remains unclear. This CDR3 is 15 amino acids long. The germline V gene encodes CDR1 SGHTA and CDR2 FQGNSA. With 5 bases removed from V and 0 bases from J, the gap between germline ends came to 13 bases. In nucleotides, the CDR3 is TGTGCCAGCAGCGTCACCCCCAGGCACCAAGAGACCCAGTACTTC. Amino acid sequence: CASSVTPRHQETQYF.

The V gene is TRBV13, the J gene TRBJ2-3, with D perhaps matching TRBD2 (6 bases). There are 15 residues in the CDR3. With 5 bases removed from V and 2 bases from J, the gap between germline ends came to 14 bases. Germline CDR1 reads PRHDT; CDR2 reads FYEKMQ (reference sequence). The CDR3 loop is CASSPGVRATDTQYF. The CDR3 bases are TGTGCCAGCAGCCCGGGGGTTCGAGCCACAGATACGCAGTATTTT.

The chain is built from TRBV5-1 and TRBJ1-1; a possible D gene is TRBD1 (5 bases). The V end lost 0 bases, the J end lost 4 bases, and 10 bases lay between the germline ends. Germline V gives CDR1 SGHRS, CDR2 YFSETQ. CDR3 length: 14 amino acids. CDR3 in amino acids: CASSLEAGSTEAFF. The CDR3, as DNA: TGCGCCAGCAGCTTGGAGGCAGGGAGCACTGAAGCTTTCTTT.

This chain connects TRBV3-1 (or the pseudogene TRBV3-2) to TRBJ2-1; D is perhaps TRBD1 (6 bases). Per germline, CDR1 LGHDT and CDR2 YNNKEL (reference sequence). V was shortened by 4 bases and J by 9 bases, with 19 bases between the two germline ends. The CDR3 is made up of 15 amino acids. This CDR3 is CASSPGRQVGVEQFF. The CDR3 region has the DNA TGTGCCAGCAGCCCAGGGCGACAGGTTGGGGTTGAGCAGTTCTTC.

Written as DNA, the CDR3 is TGCGCCAGCAGCTTTTCCGGAGGAAGCTCGAACACCGGGGAGCTGTTTTTT. It codes for CASSFSGGSSNTGELFF. V gene TRBV5-1 combines with J gene TRBJ2-2, with a possible D match to TRBD2 (5 bases). Looked up from germline, CDR1 is SGHRS and CDR2 is YFSETQ. This CDR3 spans 17 amino acids. Trimming removed 2 bases at V and 0 bases at J, with 14 bases between. The complete variable domain, with remaining parts taken from reference TRBV5-1 and TRBJ2-2, reads KAGVTQTPRYLIKTRGQQVTLSCSPISGHRSVSWYQQTPGQGLQFLFEYFSETQRNKGNFPGRFSGRQFSNSRSEMNVSTLELGDSALYLCASSFSGGSSNTGELFFGEGSRLTVL.